This TCR beta chain was identified in a study of cytomegalovirus exposure and HLA in healthy donors. General study findings and limits: Cytomegalovirus association was listed for under 200 TCR beta chains. Later on, an analysis showed TCR association rates differing by HLA locus, with DRB1 the most and HLA-C the fewest.

Note on this clone: What it binds is not known.

The germline gives CDR1 SQVTM, CDR2 ANQGSEA. The germline V and J ends were trimmed by 4 bases and 3 bases, with 9 bases remaining between them. CDR3 length: 13 amino acids. PCR was performed using 60 Vbeta and 13 Jbeta primers. Data came from immunoSEQ multiplex PCR; TCRdb stores just in-frame clones and leaves some out. The table records approximately 220,000 clones, over 75% of them present only once. The specimen sequenced was PBMCs. The clonotype originates from a man between 18 and 35 years old in good health and CMV-seronegative. The chain links TRBV29-1 to TRBJ2-2, with D possibly TRBD1 on 5 matching bases. The CDR3 DNA is TGCAGCGTTGTCAGGGCGGACACCGGGGAGCTGTTTTTT. Translated, it gives CSVVRADTGELFF.